One and the same sample provided the 9 T cell receptor beta chains below, sequenced in a study of T cell changes during pregnancy in multiple sclerosis. Sequenced by immunoSEQ multiplex PCR; TCRdb stores in-frame clones only, minus some. Seen here are some 37,000 clones, around nine tenths observed once, and the top ten hold around 0.8%. The sequencing used CD4+ T cells from peripheral blood mononuclear cells, collected before pregnancy. The receptors originated from a female donor with multiple sclerosis, enrolled in a pregnancy study.

The J gene is TRBJ1-2, the V gene TRBV7-9; no reliable D call. V dropped 5 bases and J dropped 3 bases, with 22 bases sitting between them. CDR1 SEHNR and CDR2 FQNEAQ come from the germline V gene (reference sequence). The CDR3 extends over 17 amino acids. The CDR3 loop reads CASSPFVPPLADYGYTF. CDR3 sequence (DNA): TGTGCCAGCAGCCCCTTCGTCCCTCCACTGGCGGACTATGGCTACACCTTC.

The rearrangement uses TRBV5-1 and TRBJ2-3, with 16 bases that match TRBD2. The CDR3 is 19 amino acids. The germline CDR1 and CDR2 sequences are SGHRS and YFSETQ. The J segment lost 0 bases and the V segment lost 3 bases, leaving 7 bases of the junction unmatched. CDR3 region: CASSSGLAGGQGSTDTQYF. DNA of the CDR3: TGCGCCAGCAGCTCGGGACTAGCGGGAGGGCAGGGAAGCACAGATACGCAGTATTTT.

The V gene is TRBV29-1, the J gene TRBJ2-7; D is perhaps TRBD2 (6 bases). The germline CDR1 and CDR2 sequences are SQVTM and ANQGSEA. This CDR3 is 13 amino acids long. The ends were cut back, 5 bases at V and 7 bases at J, with 18 bases in the middle. The CDR3 DNA reads as TGCAGCGTTATAGAGGAGGGTCTCTGGGAGCAGTACTTC. Protein sequence: CSVIEEGLWEQYF.

This chain connects TRBV4-1 to TRBJ2-7; 9 bases align to TRBD2. Per the germline V gene, CDR1 is MGHRA and CDR2 is YSYEKL. V shed 4 bases and J 3 bases; nucleotides not matched to a gene: 4. This CDR3 comprises 14 residues. Here the CDR3 DNA reads TGCGCCAGCAGCCGGGGACTAGCAATCTACGAGCAGTACTTC. Protein sequence: CASSRGLAIYEQYF.

The V gene is TRBV7-2, the J gene TRBJ2-1; 11 positions match TRBD2. Germline CDR1 reads SGHTA; CDR2 reads FQGNSA. CDR3 length equals 15 residues. V was pared by 6 bases and J by 5 bases, with 6 bases of the junction left unmatched. CDR3 loop: CASRRLAGGDNEQFF. DNA for the CDR3: TGTGCCAGCAGACGGCTAGCGGGAGGAGACAATGAGCAGTTCTTC.

The J gene is TRBJ1-5, the V gene TRBV28; 8 bases match TRBD1. The CDR3 length is 17 residues. The germline V gene encodes CDR1 MDHEN and CDR2 SYDVKM. After removal of 6 bases from V and 0 bases from J, the junction contained 10 bases not matched to a gene. CDR3 nucleotides: TGTGCCAGCAGCCACAGAGCGACAGGGGATAGCAATCAGCCCCAGCATTTT. Encoded protein: CASSHRATGDSNQPQHF. Based on the CDR3 plus reference TRBV28 and TRBJ1-5, the full variable domain is DVKVTQSSRYLVKRTGEKVFLECVQDMDHENMFWYRQDPGLGLRLIYFSYDVKMKEKGDIPEGYSVSREKKERFSLILESASTNQTSMYLCASSHRATGDSNQPQHFGDGTRLSIL.

The chain couples TRBV28 to TRBJ2-1, with 10 positions matching TRBD2. Germline loops: CDR1 MDHEN, CDR2 SYDVKM. There are 15 residues in the CDR3. V trimming: 8 bases; J trimming: 7 bases; junction bases outside the gene matches: 11. For the CDR3, the DNA is TGTGCCAGCGACGAATCTAGCGGGAGAAGAAATGAGCAGTTCTTC. Residues: CASDESSGRRNEQFF. Based on the CDR3 plus reference TRBV28 and TRBJ2-1, the full variable domain is DVKVTQSSRYLVKRTGEKVFLECVQDMDHENMFWYRQDPGLGLRLIYFSYDVKMKEKGDIPEGYSVSREKKERFSLILESASTNQTSMYLCASDESSGRRNEQFFGPGTRLTVL.

The chain combines TRBV27 with TRBJ1-4; possibly TRBD1 for D (5 bases). This CDR3 is 15 amino acids long. Germline CDR1 and CDR2: MNHEY and SMNVEV (reference sequence). V lost 2 bases and J 2 bases, leaving 9 bases between the germline ends. The CDR3 nucleotides read TGTGCCAGCAGTTTAAGGGGAACTACTAATGAAAAACTGTTTTTT. This codes for CASSLRGTTNEKLFF.

The chain is built from TRBV13 and TRBJ2-1; D might be TRBD2 (6 bases). This CDR3 region has 15 residues. The V and J ends lost 4 bases and 4 bases respectively, with 14 bases between them. Germline CDR1 PRHDT, CDR2 FYEKMQ (reference sequence). CDR3: CASSSTSSVYNEQFF. Here the CDR3 DNA reads TGTGCCAGCAGCTCGACTAGTTCGGTTTACAATGAGCAGTTCTTC.